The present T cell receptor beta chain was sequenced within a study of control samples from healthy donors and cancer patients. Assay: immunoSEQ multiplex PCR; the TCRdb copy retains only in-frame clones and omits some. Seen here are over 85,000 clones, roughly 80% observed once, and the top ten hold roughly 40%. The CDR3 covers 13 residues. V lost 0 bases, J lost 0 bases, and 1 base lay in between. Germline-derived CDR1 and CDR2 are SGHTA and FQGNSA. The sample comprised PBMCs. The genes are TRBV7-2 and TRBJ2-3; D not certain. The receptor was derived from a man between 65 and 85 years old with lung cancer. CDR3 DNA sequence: TGTGCCAGCAGCTTAGCTAGCACAGATACGCAGTATTTT. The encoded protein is CASSLASTDTQYF. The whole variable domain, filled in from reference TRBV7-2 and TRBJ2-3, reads GAGVSQSPSNKVTEKGKDVELRCDPISGHTALYWYRQSLGQGLEFLIYFQGNSAPDKSGLPSDRFSAERTGGSVSTLTIQRTQQEDSAVYLCASSLASTDTQYFGPGTRLTVL.